This T cell receptor beta chain was captured by sequencing in a study of blood T cells in healthy people across ages (dated by TCRdb to between 2015 and 2017). Background on the whole study: In model experiments, roughly one uniquely barcoded TCR beta cDNA molecule per two T cells was captured by template switching. To track age-related changes in TCR beta repertoire diversity, the study relied on deep sequencing normalized with unique cDNA molecular identifiers. Using the same blood draw, the study looked at two additional independent replicas of 1 million unique cDNA reads for two donors, one aged 18 to 30 and the other aged 80 or older. To avoid experimental bias, donors of different ages were randomly spread across the sequencing lanes. The donors were split into four age groups: young (average around 15 years), middle-aged (over 35), aged (around 67) and long-lived (about 82).

Its CDR3 holds 16 amino acids, cysteine through phenylalanine. This entry keeps only the CDR3 DNA: 48 bases, framed from base 1. The germline V end is reduced by 0 bases and the J end by 7 bases; junction bases left unmatched: 8. CDR1 and CDR2 (LGHNA, YNFKEQ) derive from the germline V gene. The paper as a whole reports these results and caveats: Since profiling was done on bulk unsorted PBMCs, naive and antigen-experienced compartments could not be conclusively compared. Observed TCR beta diversity per million T cells fell roughly linearly with age, and a significant reduction was already apparent by age roughly 40. Compared with the aged group, more naive CD4+ T cells, fewer expanded clones and increased TCR diversity were shown by the long-lived group, suggesting age selection. Estimates of total diversity from one million sequenced T cells were regarded as lower bounds and underestimates. Because the CMV infection status of the donors was unknown, age-related changes in expanded clonotypes may potentially have been confounded. There was a strong correlation between observed TCR beta diversity and the percentage of naive T cells measured by flow cytometry.

This clonotype occurred many times. It has no known antigen specificity. One base away there is no much larger clone; base qualities are not given. The approximately 39 donors, aged about 6 to 95 years, were systemically healthy Caucasian individuals from Russia. Each donor gave roughly 9.5 milliliters of peripheral blood, collected into EDTA-treated Vacutainer tubes. Ficoll-Paque density-gradient centrifugation was used to isolate PBMCs, with at least 6.5 million per sample. Total RNA was extracted from PBMCs with Trizol reagent, with at least 6 micrograms obtained per sample. For every donor, flow cytometry on a PBMC aliquot measured the percentage of naive CD45RAhigh/CD27high T cells. Receptor amplification or capture employed 5' RACE. Sequencing was performed on an Illumina HiSeq 2500. A second about 7 to 11 cycle PCR used a sample-barcoded 5' primer and a J-beta primer mix. A template-switch 5' adaptor carrying 12 random nucleotides introduced a unique molecular identifier onto each TCR beta cDNA molecule. Each sample yielded at least 2.5 million CDR3-containing paired-end reads. First-strand cDNA was synthesized from all RNA with the Mint cDNA synthesis kit, primed by a TRBC-specific oligonucleotide. Following uracil-DNA glycosylase treatment, a first 18-cycle PCR with universal primers M1SS and BC2_uni_R was performed on all cDNA. Concerning the study's data processing: For normalization, 1 million high-quality reads were randomly selected from each sample, with every read carrying a distinct molecular identifier. Reads sharing molecular identifiers were discarded rather than binned into consensus sequences. CDR3 identification, clonotype clustering and error correction used MiTCR with a Q25 quality threshold and the strictest error-elimination algorithm. A nonparametric unseen species model using Euler transformation provided a lower-bound estimate of total TCR beta diversity. The public reads were reanalyzed by TCRdb: fastp trimming at Q25, MiXCR alignment, in-frame beta chains only. Rows with a matching CDR3 protein are joined into one entry that keeps the most common DNA and genes. In this record, the V and J calls reflect TCRdb's handling and not the investigators' own analysis. The sample profile shows hundreds of thousands of distinct CDR3 sequences; roughly half of them were found once. 13% of the sample lies in the top ten.

The rearranged chain carries TRBV4-2 and TRBJ2-1; 8 nucleotides in the junction match TRBD2. This receptor was taken from a woman aged 80 or over in good health. The sample consisted of blood. The CDR3 is CASSQDVQRGRNEQFF. The DNA sequence reads TGTGCCAGCAGCCAAGATGTACAGCGGGGGAGGAATGAGCAGTTCTTC.